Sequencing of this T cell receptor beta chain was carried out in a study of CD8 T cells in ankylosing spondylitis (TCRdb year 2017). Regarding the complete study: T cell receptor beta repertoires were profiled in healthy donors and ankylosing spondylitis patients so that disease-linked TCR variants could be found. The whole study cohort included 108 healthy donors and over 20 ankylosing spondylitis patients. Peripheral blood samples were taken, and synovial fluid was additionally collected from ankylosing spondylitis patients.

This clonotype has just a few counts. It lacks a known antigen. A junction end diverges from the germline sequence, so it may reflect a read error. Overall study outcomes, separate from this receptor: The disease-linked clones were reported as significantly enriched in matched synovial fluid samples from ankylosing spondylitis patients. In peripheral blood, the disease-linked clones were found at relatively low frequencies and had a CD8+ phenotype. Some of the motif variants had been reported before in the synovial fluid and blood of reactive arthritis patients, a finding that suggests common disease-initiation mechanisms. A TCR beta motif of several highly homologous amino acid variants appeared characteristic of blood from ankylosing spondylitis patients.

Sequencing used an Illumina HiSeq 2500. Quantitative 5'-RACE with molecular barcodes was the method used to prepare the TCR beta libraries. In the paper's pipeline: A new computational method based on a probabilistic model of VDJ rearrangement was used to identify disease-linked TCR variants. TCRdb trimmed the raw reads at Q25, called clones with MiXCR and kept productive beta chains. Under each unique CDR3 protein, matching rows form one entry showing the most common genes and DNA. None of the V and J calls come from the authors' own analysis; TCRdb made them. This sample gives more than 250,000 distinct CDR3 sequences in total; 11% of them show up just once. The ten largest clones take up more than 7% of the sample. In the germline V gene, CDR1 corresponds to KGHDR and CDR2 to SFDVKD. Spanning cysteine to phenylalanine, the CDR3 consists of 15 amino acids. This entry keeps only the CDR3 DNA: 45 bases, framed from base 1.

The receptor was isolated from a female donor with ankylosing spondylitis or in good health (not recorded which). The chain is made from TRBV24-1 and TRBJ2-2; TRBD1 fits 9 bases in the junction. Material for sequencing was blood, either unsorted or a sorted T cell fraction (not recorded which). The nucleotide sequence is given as TGTGCCACCAGTGAAGGACAGGGGAACGCCGGGGAGCTGTTTTTT. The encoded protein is CATSEGQGNAGELFF.